Listed here is a single T cell receptor (beta chain). Reverse transcription of 0.5 to 1 ug RNA was carried out with random hexamers. It was immunoSEQ multiplex PCR that amplified TCR beta CDR3 across 54 Vbeta and 13 Jbeta. TCRdb passed the immunoSEQ multiplex PCR reads through MiXCR, listing each CDR3 protein once. The sample contains about 300,000 distinct CDR3 sequences, around 85% of which appear only once. TCR beta sequencing covered blood CD8+ and CD4+ T cells. Negative isolation was used for CD8+ and CD4+ T cells and FACS enrichment for TEMRA cells. Germline V gene lookup returns CDR1 MNHEY and CDR2 SVGAGI. The CDR3 is 15 residues long. Trimming shortened V by 2 bases and J by 5 bases, and 15 bases separated the two germline ends. This record comes from a study of CD8 T cells in Susac syndrome.

The source material was CD8+ T cells from PBMCs. This sequence originates from a human donor with multiple sclerosis. This chain uses TRBV6-5 with TRBJ1-2; D unclear. For the CDR3, the DNA is TGTGCCAGCAGTTACGATCAGATGCGTTGGTATGGCTACACCTTC. Protein: CASSYDQMRWYGYTF.